The 22 T cell receptor beta chains in this list originate from one sample, sequenced in a study of blood T cell repertoires in COVID-19. Using immunoSEQ multiplex PCR, the repertoire was profiled, and TCRdb retains in-frame clones only, with some absent. This repertoire shows hundreds of thousands of clones, 90% found once; its top ten account for about 15%. The sample taken for sequencing was PBMCs or T cells enriched from blood (not recorded which). These receptors were collected from a man in his thirties or forties who had been exposed to COVID-19.

Only one count was recorded for this clone. The rearrangement links TRBV4-3 to TRBJ2-6; D is unclear. Germline lookup yields CDR1 LGHNA and CDR2 YSLEER. V was shortened by 0 bases and J by 1 base, with 10 bases between the two germline ends. The CDR3 extends over 17 amino acids. The CDR3 DNA reads as TGCGCCAGCAGCCAAGATCCATTCCGGTCTGGGGCCAACGTCCTGACTTTC. The encoded protein is CASSQDPFRSGANVLTF.

The chain links TRBV5-1 to TRBJ1-2; a weak D match, TRBD1 (5 bases). Per germline, CDR1 SGHRS and CDR2 YFSETQ. V lost 7 bases and J lost 3, with 10 bases in between. The CDR3 consists of 12 residues. The CDR3 DNA is TGCGCCAGCTTGGGGGAGGACTATGGCTACACCTTC. Its translation: CASLGEDYGYTF. Variable domain in full (rest from reference TRBV5-1 and TRBJ1-2): KAGVTQTPRYLIKTRGQQVTLSCSPISGHRSVSWYQQTPGQGLQFLFEYFSETQRNKGNFPGRFSGRQFSNSRSEMNVSTLELGDSALYLCASLGEDYGYTFGSGTRLTVV.

This clone was counted between two and nine times. The rearrangement joins TRBV27 to TRBJ1-2; 8 nucleotides match TRBD1. The CDR3 is 16 residues long. CDR1 is MNHEY, CDR2 SMNVEV, per germline (reference sequence). The trim removed 5 bases at V and 4 bases at J, leaving 12 bases unmatched. This CDR3 reads CASSPYRGKGPYGYTF. DNA of the CDR3: TGTGCCAGCAGTCCGTACAGGGGGAAGGGGCCCTATGGCTACACCTTC.

The chain recombines TRBV11-2 with TRBJ1-6, with 7 bases matching TRBD1. The V gene end was trimmed by 3 bases and the J gene end by 13 bases; junction bases not matched to a gene: 6. This CDR3 comprises 13 residues. From germline, CDR1 is SGHAT and CDR2 FQNNGV. CDR3 amino acids: CASSFRDRPPLHF. The CDR3 nucleotides read TGTGCCAGCAGCTTTCGGGACAGACCGCCCCTCCACTTT.

The chain recombines TRBV5-6 with TRBJ2-3; weak D call: TRBD1 (6 bases). The CDR3 loop spans 16 amino acids. V shed 2 bases and J shed 0 bases, with 13 bases lying between them. CDR1 and CDR2 (germline): SGHDT, YYEEEE. CDR3 in DNA: TGTGCCAGCAGCTTCCTTGCAGGGGATAGCACAGATACGCAGTATTTT. Amino acids: CASSFLAGDSTDTQYF.

The chain employs TRBV4-1 and TRBJ2-1, with 7 bases fitting TRBD2. Germline V gene data show CDR1 as MGHRA and CDR2 as YSYEKL. The CDR3 has 15 residues. V lost 5 bases and J lost 8; bases outside the gene matches: 12. DNA of the CDR3: TGCGCCAGCAGCTACGCCGGGACTACGGCCCATGAGCAGTTCTTC. This encodes CASSYAGTTAHEQFF.

The chain has TRBV27 and TRBJ2-5, with D tentatively TRBD1 (5 bases). Trimming shortened V by 0 bases and J by 5 bases, and 13 bases separated the two germline ends. Germline assignment: CDR1 MNHEY and CDR2 SMNVEV (reference sequence). The CDR3 consists of 15 residues. The CDR3 sequence is CASSLSSGFSETQYF. The CDR3 DNA reads TGTGCCAGCAGTTTATCCTCAGGGTTTTCGGAGACCCAGTACTTC.

The J gene is TRBJ1-1, the V gene TRBV25-1, with a weak D call TRBD1 (6 bases). The CDR3 runs 13 residues. With 6 bases removed from V and 5 bases from J, the gap between germline ends came to 13 bases. CDR1 and CDR2 from the germline V gene are MGHDK and SYGVNS. The CDR3: CASRLQGYTEAFF. Here the CDR3 DNA reads TGTGCCAGCAGGCTACAGGGCTATACTGAAGCTTTCTTT.

V gene TRBV7-9 combines with J gene TRBJ2-1; 7 bases align to TRBD2. V was clipped by 1 base and J by 3 bases; unmatched bases: 6. CDR1 and CDR2 from the germline V gene are SEHNR and FQNEAQ (reference sequence). The CDR3 is 16 amino acids. CDR3 loop: CASSLVRTRDYNEQFF. For the CDR3, the DNA is TGTGCCAGCAGCTTAGTCCGGACTAGGGACTACAATGAGCAGTTCTTC.

The V call is TRBV5-1, the J call TRBJ1-2; D remains ambiguous. The germline gives CDR1 SGHRS, CDR2 YFSETQ. The ends were cut back, 1 base at V and 2 bases at J, with 6 bases in the middle. This CDR3 comprises 13 residues. CDR3 loop: CASSLNANYGYTF. The CDR3 DNA reads as TGCGCCAGCAGCTTGAACGCGAACTATGGCTACACCTTC. Full variable domain (remainder filled in from reference TRBV5-1 and TRBJ1-2): KAGVTQTPRYLIKTRGQQVTLSCSPISGHRSVSWYQQTPGQGLQFLFEYFSETQRNKGNFPGRFSGRQFSNSRSEMNVSTLELGDSALYLCASSLNANYGYTFGSGTRLTVV.

The gene calls are TRBV12-3 or TRBV12-4 and TRBJ1-2, with D uncertain. This CDR3 comprises 12 residues. V was trimmed by 5 bases and J by 5 bases, leaving 9 bases between them. CDR3 residues: CASSPSRYGYTF. Written as DNA, the CDR3 is TGTGCCAGCAGTCCTTCTAGGTATGGCTACACCTTC.

This chain connects TRBV6-1 to TRBJ2-3; D remains unclear. The germline V gene encodes CDR1 MNHNS and CDR2 SASEGT. The V end was cut by 8 bases, the J end by 6 bases, with 9 bases between. The CDR3 runs 11 residues. CDR3 protein: CASAGPDTQYF. The CDR3 DNA reads as TGTGCCAGCGCCGGTCCGGATACGCAGTATTTT.

The chain combines TRBV12-5 with TRBJ2-6, with D possibly being TRBD1 (5 bases). The length of the CDR3 is 15 residues. Per the germline V gene, CDR1 is LGHNT and CDR2 is FRNRAP. The V end was cut by 3 bases, the J end by 1 base, with 7 bases between. DNA of the CDR3: TGTGCTAGTGGTTTCCAGGGATCTGGGGCCAACGTCCTGACTTTC. It yields the protein CASGFQGSGANVLTF.

This rearrangement joins TRBV7-2 to TRBJ2-1; possible D gene TRBD1, 5 bases. The CDR3 sequence is 16 residues long. Germline V CDR1 and CDR2: SGHTA, FQGNSA. Trimming cost V 1 base and J 0 bases, with 10 bases left between them. This CDR3 reads CASSLGGLTSYNEQFF. The CDR3 nucleotides read TGTGCCAGCAGCTTAGGGGGCTTGACCTCCTACAATGAGCAGTTCTTC.

This clone has only one observation. The chain has TRBV3-1 (or the pseudogene TRBV3-2) and TRBJ1-2, with D tentatively TRBD1 (5 bases). The CDR3 has 14 residues. In germline, CDR1 is LGHDT, CDR2 YNNKEL (reference sequence). Trimming stripped 2 bases from V and 5 bases from J, with 12 bases between. For the CDR3, the DNA is TGTGCCAGCAGCCAACCAGGGCCTCCTTATGGCTACACCTTC. Residues: CASSQPGPPYGYTF.

The rearrangement links TRBV18 to TRBJ1-1; 7 nucleotides agree with TRBD1. The CDR3 is 13 residues long. Germline CDR1 and CDR2: KGHSH and LQKENI. With V trimmed by 6 bases and J by 3 bases, 4 bases remained unmatched. CDR3 nucleotide sequence: TGTGCCAGCTCGATCCAGGGGGACACTGAAGCTTTCTTT. Translation gives CASSIQGDTEAFF.

The chain recombines TRBV6-5 with TRBJ2-1; 8 bases fit TRBD2. The CDR3 contains 16 residues. The V gene end was trimmed by 0 bases and the J gene end by 8 bases; junction bases not matched to a gene: 9. Looked up from germline, CDR1 is MNHEY and CDR2 is SVGAGI. The CDR3 region is CASSYSNPGLVDEQFF. CDR3 in DNA: TGTGCCAGCAGTTACTCCAATCCGGGACTAGTGGATGAGCAGTTCTTC.

This clone appeared a few times. The CDR3 nucleotides are TGTGCCACCAGCAGAGAACCGGGACAGATTAATTCACCCCTCCACTTT. Its protein is CATSREPGQINSPLHF. The chain employs TRBV15 and TRBJ1-6; 7 nucleotides align to TRBD1. The CDR3 totals 16 residues. Per germline, CDR1 LNHNV and CDR2 YYDKDF (reference sequence). V lost 0 bases to trimming and J lost 6 bases; unmatched junction nucleotides: 5.

The gene calls are TRBV3-1 (or the pseudogene TRBV3-2) and TRBJ2-7; D is ambiguous. Trimming removed 2 bases from V and 6 bases from J, with 17 bases in between. The CDR3 extends over 15 amino acids. The germline V gene has CDR1 LGHDT and CDR2 YNNKEL (reference sequence). The CDR3 DNA is TGTGCCAGCAGCCAACCGACCGGGTCTTCCAGCGAGCAGTACTTC. This encodes CASSQPTGSSSEQYF.

The chain has TRBV27 and TRBJ2-7, with D tentatively TRBD1 (6 bases). V was shortened by 4 bases and J by 2 bases, with 12 bases between the two germline ends. Per germline, CDR1 MNHEY and CDR2 SMNVEV (reference sequence). The CDR3 contains 14 residues. CDR3 residues: CASSSYRAAYEQYF. DNA of the CDR3: TGTGCCAGCAGTTCTTACAGGGCAGCCTACGAGCAGTACTTC.

The chain uses TRBV6-5 and TRBJ1-1; TRBD1 aligns across 8 bases. J was trimmed by 7 bases and V by 5 bases; bases with no gene match: 6. This CDR3 contains 13 residues. From germline, CDR1 is MNHEY and CDR2 SVGAGI. As DNA, the CDR3 is TGTGCCAGCAGTCCGACAGGGGTCATTGAAGCTTTCTTT. It codes for CASSPTGVIEAFF.

This clone was observed once. The chain couples TRBV7-2 to TRBJ2-2, with a possible D match to TRBD2 (6 bases). This CDR3 has 14 amino acids. Trimming stripped 5 bases from V and 4 bases from J, with 11 bases between. CDR1 is SGHTA and CDR2 is FQGNSA in the germline V gene. The DNA for the CDR3 is TGTGCCAGCAGCCCGACTAGTGTCACCGGGGAGCTGTTTTTT. Translation: CASSPTSVTGELFF.